The clone carrying this T cell receptor beta chain has ten or more counts. CDR3 length equals 15 residues. Germline assignment: CDR1 SGHRS and CDR2 YFSETQ. V dropped 4 bases and J dropped 4 bases, with 16 bases sitting between them. The data originate from a study of regulatory T cells in long-lasting Graves disease. Indicated time point: newly diagnosed GD, antithyroid drugs for less than 3 months. PBMCs provided the RNA from which the TCR library was made. Arm-PCR of CDR3 regions and iRepertoire HTBI primers were used to build TCR beta libraries. In the original workflow: Identification across samples found some 60 TRBV and approximately 15 TRBJ segments. In TCRdb, the multiplex PCR reads were re-called with MiXCR into one record per CDR3 protein. These V and J calls rely on TCRdb rather than the paper's analysis. The table includes over 500,000 distinct CDR3 sequences, more than 15% detected once.

This same sample was also part of a study on T cells in Graves' hyperthyroidism and ophthalmopathy.

The source of this sequence is a man younger than 30 with Graves disease. The chain recombines TRBV5-1 with TRBJ2-3, with D perhaps matching TRBD1 (5 bases). The sequenced sample was peripheral blood mononuclear cells (PBMCs), obtained at new diagnosis, from a patient treated with antithyroid drugs. CDR3 coding DNA: TGCGCCAGCAGCCCCCAGGGTAGAAGGTCAGATACGCAGTATTTT. It translates to CASSPQGRRSDTQYF.